The 21 T cell receptor beta chains given below trace back to one sample, sequenced in a study of OX40 agonist ivuxolimab in advanced cancers. Some clones are missing from TCRdb's copy, which holds only in-frame ones; the method was immunoSEQ multiplex PCR. The table includes roughly 80,000 clones, more than 85% detected once. Sample: CD4+ or CD8+ T cells sorted from blood, taken in a trial of the OX40 agonist ivuxolimab. These receptors were taken from an adult with an advanced solid tumor such as melanoma, head and neck, liver or kidney cancer.

J is TRBJ1-2 and V is TRBV18; 11 positions agree with TRBD1. The CDR3 runs 14 residues. The V and J ends lost 3 bases and 5 bases, in that order; junction bases with no gene match: 2. Per germline, CDR1 KGHSH and CDR2 LQKENI. Here the CDR3 DNA reads TGTGCCAGCTCACCCCGGGACAGGGGGTATGGCTACACCTTC. Encoded protein: CASSPRDRGYGYTF.

The gene calls are TRBV30 and TRBJ2-5; perhaps TRBD2 as D (5 bases). This CDR3 has 13 amino acids. The V end lost 4 bases, the J end lost 1 base, and 10 bases lay between the germline ends. CDR1 is GTSNPN and CDR2 is SVGIG in the germline V gene (reference sequence). CDR3 in amino acids: CAWNGGLQETQYF. In DNA form, the CDR3 reads TGTGCCTGGAACGGCGGGCTCCAAGAGACCCAGTACTTC.

CDR3 sequence reads: CASRDTGGRETQYF. For the CDR3, the DNA is TGTGCCAGCAGGGATACAGGGGGGCGAGAGACCCAGTACTTC. This chain uses TRBV7-9 with TRBJ2-5, with 8 bases fitting TRBD1. The CDR3 covers 14 residues. After removal of 6 bases from V and 4 bases from J, the junction contained 7 bases not matched to a gene. Germline CDR1 SEHNR, CDR2 FQNEAQ (reference sequence). The full variable domain, rest sourced from reference TRBV7-9 and TRBJ2-5, is DTGVSQNPRHKITKRGQNVTFRCDPISEHNRLYWYRQTLGQGPEFLTYFQNEAQLEKSRLLSDRFSAERPKGSFSTLEIQRTEQGDSAMYLCASRDTGGRETQYFGPGTRLLVL.

The V and J genes are TRBV7-9 and TRBJ1-1; 8 bases line up with TRBD1. V shed 4 bases, J shed 1 base, and the junction held 8 bases outside the gene matches. CDR3 size: 16 residues. Germline V lookup: CDR1 SEHNR, CDR2 FQNEAQ (reference sequence). The CDR3 bases are TGTGCCAGCAGCTGGTCCCGGACAGGGAGGAACACTGAAGCTTTCTTT. Its protein product is CASSWSRTGRNTEAFF.

The rearrangement links TRBV28 to TRBJ2-7; possibly TRBD1 or TRBD2 for D (5 bases each). V was clipped by 1 base and J by 2 bases, with 9 bases between them. Germline CDR1 reads MDHEN; CDR2 reads SYDVKM. This CDR3 region has 14 residues. The CDR3 spells CASSLLGETYEQYF. The CDR3 nucleotides are TGTGCCAGCAGTTTATTGGGGGAAACCTACGAGCAGTACTTC. The whole variable domain, filled in from reference TRBV28 and TRBJ2-7, reads DVKVTQSSRYLVKRTGEKVFLECVQDMDHENMFWYRQDPGLGLRLIYFSYDVKMKEKGDIPEGYSVSREKKERFSLILESASTNQTSMYLCASSLLGETYEQYFGPGTRLTVT.

There are a few counts of this clone. The chain is built from TRBV6-5 and TRBJ1-1; D gene ambiguous. Germline lookup yields CDR1 MNHEY and CDR2 SVGAGI. The length of the CDR3 is 13 residues. Between the trimmed V and J ends, which lost 6 bases and 1 base, there was a span of 9 bases. As DNA, the CDR3 is TGTGCCAGCAGCCGTACATCGAACACTGAAGCTTTCTTT. Its translation: CASSRTSNTEAFF.

The V gene is TRBV5-1, the J gene TRBJ2-7; D not certain. With 0 bases removed from V and 2 bases from J, the gap between germline ends came to 6 bases. The CDR3 covers 13 residues. Germline V CDR1 and CDR2: SGHRS, YFSETQ. CDR3 residues: CASSLAGTYEQYF. The CDR3 DNA follows: TGCGCCAGCAGCTTGGCCGGAACCTACGAGCAGTACTTC.

The chain is built from TRBV5-1 and TRBJ2-7; tentatively, D is TRBD2 (6 bases). Germline lookup yields CDR1 SGHRS and CDR2 YFSETQ. The CDR3 loop spans 17 amino acids. V lost 4 bases and J 1 base, leaving 21 bases between the germline ends. CDR3 DNA sequence: TGCGCCAGCAGCGGACGACAGCCGGGACTCTCTTCCTACGAGCAGTACTTC. Amino acid sequence: CASSGRQPGLSSYEQYF.

This clone was observed once. The chain links TRBV27 to TRBJ2-1; 11 positions match TRBD2. The trim removed 0 bases at V and 4 bases at J, leaving 2 bases unmatched. The CDR3 sequence is 16 residues long. Germline V lookup: CDR1 MNHEY, CDR2 SMNVEV (reference sequence). DNA for the CDR3: TGTGCCAGCAGTTTATCTGCTAGCGGGGGGTACAATGAGCAGTTCTTC. It specifies CASSLSASGGYNEQFF.

V is TRBV29-1 and J is TRBJ2-5; D is perhaps TRBD2 (6 bases). Germline CDR1 is SQVTM and CDR2 is ANQGSEA. V lost 1 base and J 5 bases, leaving 11 bases between the germline ends. This CDR3 contains 13 residues. The CDR3 loop reads CSVEGRASETQYF. For the CDR3, the DNA is TGCAGCGTTGAAGGGAGGGCCTCCGAGACCCAGTACTTC.

The CDR3 region has the DNA TGTGCCAGCAGCCTTGGGGTACGGGAGTACAATGAGCAGTTCTTC. Its protein is CASSLGVREYNEQFF. The chain links TRBV9 to TRBJ2-1; the D gene is possibly TRBD2 (6 bases). The CDR3 runs 15 residues. Trimming left V 4 bases short and J 4 bases short, with 15 bases between. The germline gives CDR1 SGDLS, CDR2 YYNGEE.

This chain links TRBV4-3 with TRBJ1-5; perhaps TRBD1 as D (5 bases). Germline V gene data show CDR1 as LGHNA and CDR2 as YSLEER. The CDR3 is 16 residues long. V was cut by 1 base and J by 3 bases, with 13 bases left in between. The CDR3 DNA reads as TGCGCCAGCAGCCAAGGGATACAGGTCCTCAATCAGCCCCAGCATTTT. It is translated as CASSQGIQVLNQPQHF.

V usage is TRBV7-2 and J usage is TRBJ2-5; unclear D gene. V lost 3 bases, J lost 1 base, and 3 bases lay in between. CDR3 length equals 12 residues. From germline, CDR1 is SGHTA and CDR2 FQGNSA. DNA for the CDR3: TGTGCCAGCAGCTTGCTCCAAGAGACCCAGTACTTC. Its protein is CASSLLQETQYF.

The rearrangement uses TRBV10-3 and TRBJ1-2, with a weak D call TRBD1 (5 bases). V was trimmed by 10 bases and J by 4 bases, leaving 13 bases between them. The CDR3 sequence is 12 residues long. Germline assignment: CDR1 ENHRY and CDR2 SYGVKD. The CDR3 region is CATRDTFYGYTF. For the CDR3, the DNA is TGTGCCACCAGGGATACATTCTATGGCTACACCTTC.

The chain employs TRBV27 and TRBJ2-3, with unresolved D. V lost 5 bases, J lost 4 bases, and 25 bases lay in between. Germline V gene sequence: CDR1 MNHEY, CDR2 SMNVEV (reference sequence). The CDR3 sequence is 18 residues long. The CDR3 reads CASSRLARTVDGADTQYF. Written as DNA, the CDR3 is TGTGCCAGCAGTCGTTTGGCTCGGACGGTAGATGGTGCAGATACGCAGTATTTT.

This chain joins TRBV5-1 and TRBJ1-3, with TRBD1 as a possible D gene (6 bases). Germline assignment: CDR1 SGHRS and CDR2 YFSETQ. Trimming stripped 4 bases from V and 0 bases from J, with 11 bases between. This CDR3 comprises 15 residues. CDR3 protein: CASSPDSLSGNTIYF. In nucleotides, the CDR3 is TGCGCCAGCAGCCCGGACAGTCTCTCTGGAAACACCATATATTTT.

The chain couples TRBV7-2 to TRBJ2-5; tentatively, D is TRBD2 (5 bases). The germline CDR1 and CDR2 sequences are SGHTA and FQGNSA. V lost 1 base, J lost 5 bases, and 8 bases lay in between. The CDR3 has 13 amino acids. The CDR3 loop is CASSLGRRETQYF. DNA of the CDR3: TGTGCCAGCAGCTTAGGCCGGAGGGAGACCCAGTACTTC.

The rearrangement joins TRBV14 to TRBJ2-2, with D perhaps matching TRBD2 (6 bases). The germline gives CDR1 SGHDN, CDR2 FVKESK. The CDR3 consists of 16 residues. V lost 1 base and J lost 3, with 12 bases in between. CDR3 nucleotides: TGTGCCAGCAGCCAAGTCTGGAGGGGATACACCGGGGAGCTGTTTTTT. It specifies CASSQVWRGYTGELFF.

The V gene is TRBV6-6, the J gene TRBJ1-1; no firm D call. V was cut by 5 bases and J by 8 bases, with 12 bases left in between. This CDR3 is 12 amino acids long. In germline, CDR1 is MNHNY, CDR2 SVGAGI (reference sequence). The DNA for the CDR3 is TGTGCCAGCAGTCTGAAGGTAACAGAAGCTTTCTTT. Amino acids: CASSLKVTEAFF.

The chain uses TRBV9 and TRBJ2-7, with TRBD1 matching over 7 bases. Looked up from germline, CDR1 is SGDLS and CDR2 is YYNGEE. The CDR3 extends over 14 amino acids. With V trimmed by 4 bases and J by 2 bases, 6 bases remained unmatched. The CDR3 is CASSTGQDPYEQYF. CDR3 nucleotide sequence: TGTGCCAGCAGCACCGGACAGGACCCCTACGAGCAGTACTTC.

This sequence joins TRBV10-3 and TRBJ1-1, with 8 nucleotides matching TRBD1. This CDR3 has 14 amino acids. Germline lookup yields CDR1 ENHRY and CDR2 SYGVKD. With 5 bases clipped from V and 3 bases from J, the junction kept 5 bases outside the gene matches. The CDR3 DNA reads as TGTGCCATCAGTCAAATACAGGGGGACACTGAAGCTTTCTTT. Translating it yields CAISQIQGDTEAFF.